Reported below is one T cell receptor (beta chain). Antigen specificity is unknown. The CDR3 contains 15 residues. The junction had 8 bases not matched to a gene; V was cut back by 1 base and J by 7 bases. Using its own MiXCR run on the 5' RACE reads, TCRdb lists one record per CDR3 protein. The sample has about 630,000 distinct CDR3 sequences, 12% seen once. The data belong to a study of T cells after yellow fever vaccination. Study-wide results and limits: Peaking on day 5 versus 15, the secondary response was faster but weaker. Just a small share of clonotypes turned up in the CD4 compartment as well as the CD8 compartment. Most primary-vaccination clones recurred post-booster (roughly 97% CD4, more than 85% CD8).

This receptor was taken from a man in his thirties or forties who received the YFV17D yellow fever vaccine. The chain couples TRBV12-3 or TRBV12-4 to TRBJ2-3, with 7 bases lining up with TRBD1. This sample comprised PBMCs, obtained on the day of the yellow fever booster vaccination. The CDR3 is CASSLDRGGMNTQYF. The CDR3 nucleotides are TGTGCCAGCAGTTTAGACAGGGGCGGTATGAATACGCAGTATTTT.